Given below is one T cell receptor (beta chain) in context. The entry originates in a study of control samples from healthy donors and cancer patients. Germline loops: CDR1 MDHEN, CDR2 SYDVKM. This CDR3 contains 14 residues. V gave up 5 bases and J gave up 3 bases, with 11 bases separating them. Clones were read by immunoSEQ multiplex PCR, and TCRdb kept only the in-frame ones, dropping some. Of approximately 51,000 clones listed, about 80% were seen once; the top ten hold about 9.5%. Sequencing was done on a sample of blood. This rearrangement joins TRBV28 to TRBJ2-1; D is undetermined. This receptor was identified in a man between 65 and 80 years old in good health. The CDR3, as DNA: TGTGCCAGCAGTCCTCCCCTTGTCTACAATGAGCAGTTCTTC. Encoded protein: CASSPPLVYNEQFF. The whole variable domain, remainder taken from reference TRBV28 and TRBJ2-1, is DVKVTQSSRYLVKRTGEKVFLECVQDMDHENMFWYRQDPGLGLRLIYFSYDVKMKEKGDIPEGYSVSREKKERFSLILESASTNQTSMYLCASSPPLVYNEQFFGPGTRLTVL.